The clone carrying this TCR beta chain came up a few times. Its antigen remains unknown. Library preparation for TCR beta used quantitative 5'-RACE with molecular barcodes. Using its own MiXCR run on the 5' RACE reads, TCRdb lists one record per CDR3 protein. Among 750,000 to 850,000 distinct CDR3 sequences listed, about 11% were seen once. CDR3 size: 14 residues. With 4 bases removed from V and 1 base from J, the gap between germline ends came to 11 bases. Per the germline V gene, CDR1 is MNHNS and CDR2 is SASEGT. The data stem from a study of CD8 T cells in ankylosing spondylitis. Study-wide results and caveats: Clones linked with disease were CD8+ and fairly uncommon in the peripheral blood. Significant enrichment of disease-linked clones was reportedly seen in matched ankylosing spondylitis synovial fluid. Typical of ankylosing spondylitis blood, it appeared, was a TCR beta motif of eight highly homologous variants.

This clonotype originated in a male donor with ankylosing spondylitis. What was sequenced was blood, either unsorted or a sorted T cell fraction (not recorded which). The chain employs TRBV6-1 and TRBJ2-7; D possibly uses TRBD1 or TRBD2 (6 bases each). The CDR3 DNA reads as TGTGCCAGCAGTGCCGGGGGCGGATCCTACGAGCAGTACTTC. Translation gives CASSAGGGSYEQYF.